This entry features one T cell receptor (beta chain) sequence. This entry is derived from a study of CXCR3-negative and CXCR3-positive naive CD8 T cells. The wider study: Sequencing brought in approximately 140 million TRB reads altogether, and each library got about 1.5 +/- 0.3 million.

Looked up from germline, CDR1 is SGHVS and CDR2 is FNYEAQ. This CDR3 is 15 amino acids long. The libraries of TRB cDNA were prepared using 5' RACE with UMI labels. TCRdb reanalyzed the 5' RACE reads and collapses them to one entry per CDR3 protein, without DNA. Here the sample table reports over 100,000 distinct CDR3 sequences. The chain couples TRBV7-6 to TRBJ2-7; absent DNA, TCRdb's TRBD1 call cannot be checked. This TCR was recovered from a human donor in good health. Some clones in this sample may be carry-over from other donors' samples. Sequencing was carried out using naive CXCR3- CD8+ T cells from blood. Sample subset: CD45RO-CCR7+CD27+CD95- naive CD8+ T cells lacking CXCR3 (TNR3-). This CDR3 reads CASSLEGQGGYEQYF.